The 16 T cell receptor beta chains given below trace back to one sample, sequenced in a study of control samples from healthy donors and cancer patients. Clones were read by immunoSEQ multiplex PCR, and TCRdb kept only the in-frame ones, dropping some. This repertoire shows almost 85,000 clones, 75% to 85% found once; its top ten account for approximately 10%. The sequenced sample consisted of PBMCs. Every receptor here comes from a man between 60 and 75 years old with head and neck cancer.

The chain couples TRBV28 to TRBJ2-2; D gene unclear. V was clipped by 3 bases and J by 3 bases, with 17 bases between them. This CDR3 is 17 amino acids long. Germline loops: CDR1 MDHEN, CDR2 SYDVKM. This CDR3 is CASSFQADPIYTGELFF. The DNA of the CDR3 is TGTGCCAGCAGTTTTCAGGCGGACCCCATATACACCGGGGAGCTGTTTTTT.

V and J are TRBV20-1 and TRBJ2-3; no reliable D call. The germline CDR1 and CDR2 sequences are DFQATT and SNEGSKA (reference sequence). The CDR3 length is 10 residues. The germline V and J ends were trimmed by 2 bases and 7 bases, with 4 bases remaining between them. The CDR3 DNA sequence: TGCAGTGCTAGAACCTATACGCAGTATTTT. This gives the protein CSARTYTQYF.

The CDR3 sequence is CASSMQGAGANVLTF. The CDR3, as DNA: TGTGCCAGCAGTATGCAGGGTGCTGGGGCCAACGTCCTGACTTTC. The gene calls are TRBV6-5 and TRBJ2-6; possibly TRBD1 for D (5 bases). The CDR3 sequence is 15 residues long. V was clipped by 5 bases and J by 2 bases, with 10 bases between them. Germline V gene data show CDR1 as MNHEY and CDR2 as SVGAGI.

V gene TRBV11-3 combines with J gene TRBJ2-1; TRBD2 matches 11 bases. V gave up 5 bases and J gave up 3 bases; unmatched junction bases: 3. The germline V gene encodes CDR1 SGHNT and CDR2 YENEEA. This CDR3 contains 15 residues. The CDR3 nucleotides are TGTGCCAGCAGCCCAGGACTAGCGGGCTACAATGAGCAGTTCTTC. It translates to CASSPGLAGYNEQFF.

This chain links TRBV5-1 with TRBJ1-6; D not certain. CDR1 and CDR2 from the germline V gene are SGHRS and YFSETQ. The CDR3 runs 16 residues. V was clipped by 3 bases and J by 6 bases, with 16 bases between them. The CDR3 bases are TGCGCCAGCAGCTCCTCTGCGGGTGGGTCTAATTCACCCCTCCACTTT. Translating it yields CASSSSAGGSNSPLHF.

This clone appeared a few times. The gene calls are TRBV18 and TRBJ1-1; D remains unclear. This CDR3 has 14 amino acids. V lost 0 bases to trimming and J lost 7 bases, with 12 bases between them. Germline loops: CDR1 KGHSH, CDR2 LQKENI. The CDR3 region is CASSPPGYRNEAFF. The CDR3, as DNA: TGTGCCAGCTCACCACCGGGGTACCGAAATGAAGCTTTCTTT.

The V and J genes are TRBV19 and TRBJ1-5; 8 bases are shared with TRBD1. Germline-derived CDR1 and CDR2 are LNHDA and SQIVND (reference sequence). This CDR3 comprises 16 residues. Trimming cost V 5 bases and J 0 bases; bases outside gene matches: 6. For the CDR3, the DNA is TGTGCCAGTAGTCGGCAGGGGGCCACTAGCAATCAGCCCCAGCATTTT. Translating gives CASSRQGATSNQPQHF.

The rearrangement uses TRBV5-1 and TRBJ2-1; TRBD2 matches at 7 bases. The CDR3 is made up of 17 amino acids. V trimming: 4 bases; J trimming: 6 bases; junction bases outside the gene matches: 16. Germline CDR1 SGHRS, CDR2 YFSETQ. CDR3: CASSPNGPGGYFNEQFF. The CDR3 DNA reads as TGCGCCAGCAGCCCCAATGGGCCGGGAGGTTACTTCAATGAGCAGTTCTTC.

This chain links TRBV4-1 with TRBJ2-7, with 11 bases lining up with TRBD2. The V and J ends lost 1 base and 4 bases, in that order; junction bases with no gene match: 9. Germline V gives CDR1 MGHRA, CDR2 YSYEKL. The CDR3 has 17 residues. The CDR3 nucleotides are TGCGCCAGCAGCCAAGCCCCTAGCGGGGGGACTTTGTACGAGCAGTACTTC. Translating it yields CASSQAPSGGTLYEQYF.

This clone was observed many times. The chain uses TRBV28 and TRBJ2-2; 11 bases align to TRBD2. This CDR3 spans 15 amino acids. The V gene's germline CDR1 is MDHEN and CDR2 SYDVKM. V lost 5 bases and J lost 5; bases outside the gene matches: 4. CDR3 sequence: CASSPRTSGTGELFF. CDR3 nucleotides: TGTGCCAGCAGTCCCCGGACTAGCGGGACCGGGGAGCTGTTTTTT. The variable domain in full, completed from reference TRBV28 and TRBJ2-2, reads DVKVTQSSRYLVKRTGEKVFLECVQDMDHENMFWYRQDPGLGLRLIYFSYDVKMKEKGDIPEGYSVSREKKERFSLILESASTNQTSMYLCASSPRTSGTGELFFGEGSRLTVL.

This chain connects TRBV14 to TRBJ2-2; 8 bases map to TRBD2. CDR1 and CDR2 (germline): SGHDN, FVKESK. The J segment lost 5 bases and the V segment lost 3 bases, leaving 8 bases of the junction unmatched. The CDR3 is 16 residues long. For the CDR3, the DNA is TGTGCCAGCAGCCAGCTGCGCGCTAGCGGGACCGGGGAGCTGTTTTTT. It translates to CASSQLRASGTGELFF.

The rearrangement uses TRBV20-1 and TRBJ2-1; 12 bases fit TRBD2. Trimming at V came to 3 bases and at J to 9 bases, leaving 9 bases not matched to a gene. Germline V gene lookup returns CDR1 DFQATT and CDR2 SNEGSKA (reference sequence). The CDR3 is made up of 15 amino acids. The chain's CDR3 is CSASLAGGPKGEQFF. Here the CDR3 DNA reads TGCAGTGCTAGTCTAGCGGGAGGGCCAAAGGGTGAGCAGTTCTTC.

V and J are TRBV6-5 and TRBJ1-4; no reliable D call. This CDR3 has 15 amino acids. CDR1 is MNHEY, CDR2 SVGAGI, per germline. The ends were cut back, 1 base at V and 0 bases at J, with 6 bases in the middle. The CDR3 loop is CASSYWAATNEKLFF. As DNA, the CDR3 is TGTGCCAGCAGTTACTGGGCGGCAACTAATGAAAAACTGTTTTTT.

The CDR3 sequence is CASREGLNTEAFF. CDR3 nucleotides: TGTGCCAGCAGGGAGGGGCTGAACACTGAAGCTTTCTTT. The chain combines TRBV2 with TRBJ1-1; D might be TRBD1 (5 bases). The CDR3 length is 13 residues. Between the trimmed V and J ends, which lost 6 bases and 0 bases, there was a span of 8 bases. Germline V gene data show CDR1 as SNHLY and CDR2 as FYNNEI.

This clone was recorded once. The genes are TRBV5-1 and TRBJ2-1, with 8 bases matching TRBD2. Per germline, CDR1 SGHRS and CDR2 YFSETQ. Trimming removed 4 bases from V and 6 bases from J; junction bases left unmatched: 6. This CDR3 has 14 residues. Here the CDR3 reads CASSPRSGGNEQFF. DNA of the CDR3: TGCGCCAGCAGCCCAAGGAGCGGGGGCAATGAGCAGTTCTTC.

This chain connects TRBV5-1 to TRBJ2-3; 13 bases are a match to TRBD2. The CDR3 is 17 amino acids. The V segment lost 7 bases and the J segment 6 bases; nucleotides outside the gene matches: 14. Germline-derived CDR1 and CDR2 are SGHRS and YFSETQ. Here the CDR3 DNA reads TGCGCCAGCGGGCCGTGGACTAGCGGGAGTCGAACGGATACGCAGTATTTT. Its protein is CASGPWTSGSRTDTQYF.